This T cell receptor (beta chain) comes out of a study of blood T cell repertoires in COVID-19. Study summary: COVID-19 samples from acute and convalescent phases originated in the United States, Italy and Spain. Sample material is recorded as cDNA or gDNA derived from T cells, B-cell-depleted T cells, or PBMCs.

The CDR3 length is 15 residues. The germline gives CDR1 SNHLY, CDR2 FYNNEI. Trimming left V 6 bases short and J 0 bases short, with 9 bases between. In the study's own analysis: Reference gene primer amplification gave estimated nucleated cell counts. TCRdb's copy holds only in-frame clones and misses some; the assay was immunoSEQ multiplex PCR. That table furnishes V, J and clone size, whereas the DNA furnished D and trimming. The table has about 150,000 clones, about 85% seen once; the top ten hold about 2.4%. This TCR was sampled from a woman in her 70s with acute or convalescent COVID-19. V and J are TRBV2 and TRBJ2-6; the D gene is possibly TRBD2 (5 bases). The sequenced sample consisted of peripheral blood. CDR3 residues: CASRDLNSGANVLTF. The CDR3 region has the DNA TGTGCCAGCAGGGACTTAAACTCTGGGGCCAACGTCCTGACTTTC. Full variable domain (outside the CDR3, taken from reference TRBV2 and TRBJ2-6): EPEVTQTPSHQVTQMGQEVILRCVPISNHLYFYWYRQILGQKVEFLVSFYNNEISEKSEIFDDQFSVERPDGSNFTLKIRSTKLEDSAMYFCASRDLNSGANVLTFGAGSRLTVL.